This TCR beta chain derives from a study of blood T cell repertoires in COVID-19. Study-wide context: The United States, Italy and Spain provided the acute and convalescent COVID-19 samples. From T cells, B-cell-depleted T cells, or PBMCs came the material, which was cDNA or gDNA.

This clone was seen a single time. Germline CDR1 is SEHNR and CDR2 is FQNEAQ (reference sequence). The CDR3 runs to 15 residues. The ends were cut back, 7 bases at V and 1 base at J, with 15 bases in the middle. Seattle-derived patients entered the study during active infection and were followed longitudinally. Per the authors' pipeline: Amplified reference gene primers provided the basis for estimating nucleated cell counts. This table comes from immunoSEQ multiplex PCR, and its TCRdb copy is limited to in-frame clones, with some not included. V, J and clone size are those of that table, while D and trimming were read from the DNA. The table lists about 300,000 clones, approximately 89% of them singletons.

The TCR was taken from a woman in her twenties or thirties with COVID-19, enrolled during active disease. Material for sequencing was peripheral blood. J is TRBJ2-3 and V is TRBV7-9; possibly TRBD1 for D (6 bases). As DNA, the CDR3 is TGTGCCAGCAATCCGAGGGGGTACGGCACAGATACGCAGTATTTT. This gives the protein CASNPRGYGTDTQYF.